This T cell receptor beta chain was observed in a study of shared clonotypes between healthy human individuals. Turning to the study itself: Donors were a couple of women and a few men aged 18 to 49.

Execution of the assay was at deep level. Repertoires were generated with immunoSEQ multiplex PCR, while TCRdb's copy carries only in-frame clones and drops some. The table has about 1,800,000 clones, about 94% seen once; the top ten hold under 1.5%. As regards this clone: The sample contains more than one DNA sequence encoding this CDR3.

The CDR3 is 13 residues long. V was pared by 2 bases and J by 5 bases, with 9 bases between. Germline V gene data show CDR1 as MNHEY and CDR2 as SMNVEV (reference sequence). It was CD45RO-negative cells, positively selected for CCR7, that made up naive CD8 cells, with terminally differentiated effector memory CD45RA+ cells excluded. The sequencing input was naive CD8+ T cells sorted from blood. The chain uses TRBV27 and TRBJ1-1; D perhaps matches TRBD1 (6 bases). This sequence was found in a man aged 18 to 30 in good health. CDR3 DNA sequence: TGTGCCAGCAGTTTACAGGGGAATACTGAAGCTTTCTTT. This translates into CASSLQGNTEAFF.